This T cell receptor (beta chain) was captured by sequencing in a study of blood T cells in healthy people across ages. Whole-study findings and limits: Per-million-T-cell TCR beta diversity fell roughly linearly with age. More naive CD4+ cells and higher diversity were found in long-lived than in aged donors.

The CDR3 consists of 14 residues. Germline lookup yields CDR1 SGDLS and CDR2 YYNGEE. V dropped 3 bases and J dropped 7 bases, with 13 bases sitting between them. This clonotype has more than one count but fewer than ten. Its antigen remains unknown. Per individual sample, total RNA of at least 5.5 micrograms was extracted. The use of a sample-barcoded 5' primer and a J-beta primer mix characterized a second PCR of roughly 6 to 11 cycles. Every cDNA molecule carried a tag from a template-switch adaptor bearing 12 random nucleotides. TCRdb itself ran the 5' RACE reads through MiXCR, one entry per CDR3 protein. Here the sample spans roughly 1,800,000 distinct CDR3 sequences, just under 50% being singletons.

The TCR was taken from a woman aged 40-49 years in good health. V gene TRBV9 combines with J gene TRBJ1-4, with D possibly TRBD1 on 5 matching bases. The sample was blood. The CDR3 DNA reads as TGTGCCAGCAGCGCCGGCGGGGGATCTGAAAAACTGTTTTTT. This encodes CASSAGGGSEKLFF.